Here is one T cell receptor beta chain with its context. Its specificity is unknown. This CDR3 region has 13 residues. The V and J ends lost 3 bases and 7 bases, in that order; junction bases with no gene match: 6. Germline V CDR1 and CDR2: SNHLY, FYNNEI. Profiled with immunoSEQ multiplex PCR; TCRdb holds only in-frame clones, not every one. This sample has approximately 10,000 clones, with roughly 50% found just once. These data come from a study of T cell repertoires in urothelial bladder cancer. Study-wide results and caveats: Infiltrating lymphocytes: median 2% in carcinoma versus 10% to 15% in benign specimens.

Specimen: tumor-infiltrating cells from bladder cancer. This receptor was taken from a human donor with urothelial carcinoma. V gene TRBV2 combines with J gene TRBJ2-7; 7 bases align to TRBD1. CDR3 loop: CASSDNRGKEQYF. CDR3 bases: TGTGCCAGCAGTGATAACAGGGGAAAAGAGCAGTACTTC.